The rows below give T cell receptor beta chains drawn from one sample of a study of T-cell reconstitution after alpha-beta-depleted transplantation in children. In TCRdb, the PCR reads were re-called with MiXCR into one record per CDR3 protein. This sample has nearly 400,000 distinct CDR3 sequences, with roughly 20% found just once. The sequenced sample was PBMCs from the stem cell graft donor, obtained from the stem cell graft. These receptor sequences come from a human donor who donated a stem cell graft to a child with acute myeloid leukemia. CDR3s include the opening cysteine and the closing phenylalanine or tryptophan. D genes are given only for firm matches. Clone size is stated in some rows and not others, as once, few, many or a class when expanded.

CASSQNPGFYEQYF | TGTGCCAGTTCTCAAAACCCCGGGTTCTACGAGCAGTACTTC | NA | TRBV12-3/TRBV12-4 | 14 | NA | TRBJ2-7
CASSLTDRVFNEQFF | TGTGCCAGCAGCCTAACGGACAGGGTGTTCAATGAGCAGTTCTTC | TRBD1 | TRBV7-9 | 15 | once | TRBJ2-1
CASSLASTRSYEQYF | TGTGCCAGCAGCTTAGCCTCCACCCGATCCTACGAGCAGTACTTC | NA | TRBV11-2 | 15 | few | TRBJ2-7
CASSHAGEYEQYF | TGTGCCAGCAGCCACGCGGGTGAGTACGAGCAGTACTTC | NA | TRBV3-1 | 13 | NA | TRBJ2-7
CASSLDYETGGFYEQYF | TGTGCCAGCAGTCTAGATTATGAGACAGGGGGATTCTACGAGCAGTACTTC | TRBD1 | TRBV6-5 | 17 | many | TRBJ2-7
CASSFLRGDTEAFF | TGTGCCAGCAGTTTCCTCAGGGGGGACACTGAAGCTTTCTTT | TRBD1 | TRBV12-3/TRBV12-4 | 14 | NA | TRBJ1-1
CASSQTPVAYEQYF | TGTGCCAGTTCTCAGACACCGGTCGCCTACGAGCAGTACTTC | NA | TRBV12-3/TRBV12-4 | 14 | few | TRBJ2-7
CASSQVRENDNEQFF | TGCGCCAGCAGCCAAGTACGGGAGAATGACAATGAGCAGTTCTTC | NA | TRBV4-1 | 15 | NA | TRBJ2-1
CASSGTLHEQFF | TGTGCCAGCAGCGGGACTCTCCATGAGCAGTTCTTC | NA | TRBV5-6 | 12 | few | TRBJ2-1
CSARDSGYEQYF | TGCAGTGCTAGAGATTCGGGCTACGAGCAGTACTTC | NA | TRBV20-1 | 12 | few | TRBJ2-7
CSVEVSAASTDTQYF | TGCAGCGTTGAAGTCTCAGCAGCTAGCACAGATACGCAGTATTTT | NA | TRBV29-1 | 15 | NA | TRBJ2-3
CSAHNPGLALTYEQYF | TGCAGTGCCCACAATCCGGGACTAGCGCTGACCTACGAGCAGTACTTC | TRBD2 | TRBV20-1 | 16 | NA | TRBJ2-7
CASSLSPVGHNEQFF | TGTGCCAGCAGCTTAAGTCCGGTCGGCCACAATGAGCAGTTCTTC | NA | TRBV7-3 | 15 | NA | TRBJ2-1
CASSPREGTGSTEAFF | TGTGCCAGCAGTCCCCGTGAGGGGACAGGGAGCACTGAAGCTTTCTTT | TRBD1 | TRBV12-3/TRBV12-4 | 16 | many | TRBJ1-1
CASRYGPIGAGELFF | TGTGCCAGCAGGTACGGACCCATCGGGGCCGGGGAGCTGTTTTTT | NA | TRBV27 | 15 | many | TRBJ2-2
CSAREGPEKLFF | TGCAGTGCTAGAGAGGGCCCCGAAAAACTGTTTTTT | NA | TRBV20-1 | 12 | many | TRBJ1-4